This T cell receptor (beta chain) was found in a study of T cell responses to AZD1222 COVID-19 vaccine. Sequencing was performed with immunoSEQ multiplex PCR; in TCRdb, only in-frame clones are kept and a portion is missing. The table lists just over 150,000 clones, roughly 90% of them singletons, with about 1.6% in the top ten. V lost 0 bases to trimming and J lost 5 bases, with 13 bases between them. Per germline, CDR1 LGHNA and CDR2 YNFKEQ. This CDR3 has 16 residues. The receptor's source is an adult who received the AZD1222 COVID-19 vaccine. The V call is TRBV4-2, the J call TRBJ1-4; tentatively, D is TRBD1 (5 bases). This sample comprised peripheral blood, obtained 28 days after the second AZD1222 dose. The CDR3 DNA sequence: TGTGCCAGCAGCCAAGAGGGGACTGTAGGGAATGAAAAACTGTTTTTT. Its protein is CASSQEGTVGNEKLFF.